This TCR beta chain appears in the sequencing data of a study of CD8 T cells in Susac syndrome. RNA, at about 0.45 to 1 ug, was reverse transcribed with random hexamers. TCRdb used MiXCR to reprocess the immunoSEQ multiplex PCR reads, holding one entry per CDR3 protein. The data hold 150,000 to 190,000 distinct CDR3 sequences, with roughly 94% observed a single time. The CDR3 has 13 amino acids. From germline, CDR1 is SGHDN and CDR2 FVKESK. The germline V and J ends were trimmed by 0 bases and 7 bases, with 10 bases remaining between them. This chain joins TRBV14 and TRBJ2-7; D gene unclear. This TCR was sampled from a human donor with multiple sclerosis. The sequencing input was CD8+ T cells from PBMCs. The CDR3 region has the DNA TGTGCCAGCAGCCAAGATCAAAGGGTTGAGCAGTACTTC. This encodes CASSQDQRVEQYF.